The 18 T cell receptor beta chains below come from one sample, sequenced in a study of T cell repertoires in cytomegalovirus infection. One entry per CDR3 protein, called by TCRdb with MiXCR from the reads. The repertoire holds a few hundred thousand distinct CDR3 sequences, with over 7.5% as singletons. Sample: PBMCs. The receptors derive from a human donor in good health (CMV status not recorded). Some clones in this sample may be carry-over from other donors' samples.

As for this clonotype: A much larger clonotype is one base distant, so this may be a read error. This chain links TRBV7-2 with TRBJ2-1; 7 nucleotides match TRBD1. There are 18 residues in the CDR3. Looked up from germline, CDR1 is SGHTA and CDR2 is FQGNSA. Trimming at V came to 8 bases and at J to 9 bases, leaving 25 bases not matched to a gene. The CDR3 region has the DNA TGTGCCAGCGGCCTCGACAGGGTTAGGGCTAGCTCGTCCTCTGAGCAGTTCTTC. Protein product: CASGLDRVRASSSSEQFF.

The chain recombines TRBV29-1 with TRBJ1-2; 7 bases line up with TRBD1. The germline CDR1 and CDR2 sequences are SQVTM and ANQGSEA. V gave up 8 bases and J gave up 6 bases; unmatched junction bases: 12. The CDR3 consists of 13 residues. The CDR3, as DNA: TGCAGCATTCGGGCAGGGGGGGGCGATGGCTACACCTTC. This sequence encodes CSIRAGGGDGYTF.

This clonotype occurred a few times. This chain joins TRBV7-9 and TRBJ1-2; 7 nucleotides line up with TRBD1. The CDR3 contains 16 residues. Germline V gene sequence: CDR1 SEHNR, CDR2 FQNEAQ (reference sequence). The V gene end was trimmed by 1 base and the J gene end by 5 bases; junction bases not matched to a gene: 10. For the CDR3, the DNA is TGTGCCAGCAGCTTAGGGGGACAGACCGGCGCTTATGGCTACACCTTC. It translates to CASSLGGQTGAYGYTF.

A few counts support this clonotype. The V call is TRBV4-1, the J call TRBJ1-4; no definite D call. Per the germline V gene, CDR1 is MGHRA and CDR2 is YSYEKL. Trimming stripped 4 bases from V and 8 bases from J, with 17 bases between. The CDR3 consists of 15 residues. This CDR3 is CASSPRISVGEKLFF. The CDR3 DNA is TGCGCCAGCAGCCCCCGTATCTCAGTGGGAGAAAAACTGTTTTTT.

This rearrangement joins TRBV6-1 to TRBJ1-1; D uncertain. In germline, CDR1 is MNHNS, CDR2 SASEGT. This CDR3 spans 12 amino acids. Trimming removed 5 bases at V and 4 bases at J, with 8 bases between. CDR3 amino acids: CASSKMSTEAFF. CDR3 nucleotide sequence: TGTGCCAGCAGTAAGATGAGCACTGAAGCTTTCTTT.

In this sample, this clonotype turned up many times. CDR3 loop: CASSLSSAANYEQYF. The CDR3 DNA is TGTGCCAGCAGCTTATCATCGGCAGCGAACTACGAGCAGTACTTC. The rearrangement joins TRBV7-2 to TRBJ2-7; D remains ambiguous. The germline CDR1 and CDR2 sequences are SGHTA and FQGNSA. The CDR3 covers 15 residues. With 2 bases removed from V and 3 bases from J, the gap between germline ends came to 14 bases.

V usage is TRBV10-3 and J usage is TRBJ1-2; the D gene is possibly TRBD1 (6 bases). This CDR3 comprises 14 residues. Germline V gives CDR1 ENHRY, CDR2 SYGVKD. Trimming left V 3 bases short and J 5 bases short, with 13 bases between. The chain's CDR3 is CAISDYRASYGYTF. The CDR3 bases are TGTGCCATCAGTGACTACAGGGCGTCGTATGGCTACACCTTC.

This clonotype was seen ten or more times. The chain carries TRBV20-1 and TRBJ2-7, with 10 nucleotides matching TRBD2. This CDR3 has 16 residues. V dropped 5 bases and J dropped 0; count of bases not matched to a gene: 10. Germline values: CDR1 DFQATT, CDR2 SNEGSKA (reference sequence). The DNA of the CDR3 is TGCAGTGCTTCCCCGACTAGCGGGTCGAGCTCCTACGAGCAGTACTTC. The encoded protein is CSASPTSGSSSYEQYF.

The chain has TRBV28 and TRBJ1-1; D may be TRBD1 (6 bases). With 5 bases removed from V and 3 bases from J, the gap between germline ends came to 16 bases. The V gene's germline CDR1 is MDHEN and CDR2 SYDVKM. The CDR3 has 15 residues. The CDR3 bases are TGTGCCAGCAGTCCCTCCCCGACAGGTGACACTGAAGCTTTCTTT. This gives the protein CASSPSPTGDTEAFF.

This clonotype was observed many times. V gene TRBV11-1 combines with J gene TRBJ2-2; 7 nucleotides line up with TRBD1. V trimming: 5 bases; J trimming: 6 bases; junction bases outside the gene matches: 6. CDR1 is SGHAT, CDR2 FQDESV, per germline (reference sequence). There are 14 residues in the CDR3. The CDR3 protein is CASSLPGTAGELFF. CDR3 sequence (DNA): TGTGCCAGCAGCCTACCGGGGACAGCCGGGGAGCTGTTTTTT.

The chain joins TRBV5-3 to TRBJ2-5; D is uncertain. TRBV5-3 is marked as an open reading frame, function uncertain. This CDR3 spans 13 amino acids. V lost 8 bases, J lost 1 base, and 12 bases lay in between. The CDR3 sequence is CASSERLQETQYF. The CDR3 DNA follows: TGTGCCAGCAGCGAAAGGCTCCAAGAGACCCAGTACTTC.

This clonotype was seen ten or more times. The J gene is TRBJ1-1, the V gene TRBV7-9; D not certain. Trimming cost V 5 bases and J 9 bases, with 16 bases left between them. CDR1 SEHNR and CDR2 FQNEAQ come from the germline V gene (reference sequence). The CDR3 is made up of 13 amino acids. For the CDR3, the DNA is TGTGCCAGCAGCCCTCTACGGGATGCACAAGCTTTCTTT. Its translation: CASSPLRDAQAFF.

The rearrangement joins TRBV19 to TRBJ2-1; D is unclear. Germline assignment: CDR1 LNHDA and CDR2 SQIVND (reference sequence). The length of the CDR3 is 14 residues. V lost 5 bases, J lost 3 bases, and 11 bases lay in between. DNA for the CDR3: TGTGCCAGTAGTGTTCGCCTAGACTACAATGAGCAGTTCTTC. The encoded protein is CASSVRLDYNEQFF.

To note about this clonotype: Possible read error: a much larger clone is one base away. The chain recombines TRBV7-9 with TRBJ2-7; perhaps TRBD1 as D (6 bases). Germline V gene sequence: CDR1 SEHNR, CDR2 FQNEAQ (reference sequence). The length of the CDR3 is 15 residues. The CDR3 loop is CAGSPPGHFSYEQYF. CDR3 DNA sequence: TGTGCCGGCAGTCCTCCGGGACACTTCTCCTACGAGCAGTACTTC.

This clonotype was counted ten times or more. The junction and the germline gene differ at one end; a read error may be behind it. The chain has TRBV28 and TRBJ1-4, with 7 bases identical to TRBD1. Germline loops: CDR1 MDHEN, CDR2 SYDVKM. This CDR3 comprises 13 residues. DNA for the CDR3: TGTGCCAGCAGTTTATTACAGGGGCCCAGGGCCCATTTT. It yields the protein CASSLLQGPRAHF.

This clonotype was counted ten times or more. The chain carries TRBV7-2 and TRBJ2-1, with 7 bases matching TRBD2. The CDR3 consists of 15 residues. CDR1 and CDR2 (germline): SGHTA, FQGNSA. The V segment lost 5 bases and the J segment 6 bases; nucleotides outside the gene matches: 10. DNA of the CDR3: TGTGCCAGCAGCCTCCGGGACTACCCTAGCAATGAGCAGTTCTTC. Its translation is CASSLRDYPSNEQFF.

In its sample, this clonotype was seen many times. The V and J genes are TRBV6-1 and TRBJ2-3; a possible D gene is TRBD2 (6 bases). Deletions cut 4 bases from V and 7 bases from J, with 9 bases between. Germline CDR1 and CDR2: MNHNS and SASEGT. The CDR3 length is 12 residues. The CDR3 nucleotides read TGTGCCAGCAGTGGAGCGGGTTATACGCAGTATTTT. This encodes CASSGAGYTQYF.

The rearrangement joins TRBV20-1 to TRBJ1-2; the D is unclear. The length of the CDR3 is 12 residues. Trimming stripped 7 bases from V and 0 bases from J, with 9 bases between. Per the germline V gene, CDR1 is DFQATT and CDR2 is SNEGSKA (reference sequence). The CDR3 is CSEARSNYGYTF. The CDR3 coding sequence is TGCAGTGAGGCGAGATCTAACTATGGCTACACCTTC.